Listed below are T cell receptor beta chains from one sample, sequenced in a study of cytomegalovirus exposure and HLA in healthy donors. The protocol was immunoSEQ multiplex PCR, while the TCRdb copy is restricted to in-frame clones and leaves out a portion. The sample carries around 130,000 clones, more than 65% recorded once. Sequencing used PBMCs. These receptors all stem from a woman aged 18-29 years in good health and CMV-seropositive. CDR3s include the opening cysteine and the closing phenylalanine or tryptophan. D genes are given only for firm matches. Clone size appears in some rows only: once, few, many, or a class for an expanded clone.

NA TRBJ1-5 TRBV6-1 NA CASSGFEQPQHF TGTGCCAGCAGTGGTTTTGAGCAGCCCCAGCATTTT
TRBD2 TRBJ2-5 TRBV7-2 NA CASSLGFGSGEVGETQYF TGTGCCAGCAGCTTAGGTTTCGGTAGCGGGGAGGTAGGAGAGACCCAGTACTTC
NA TRBJ2-7 TRBV19 NA CASSINPETQEQYF TGTGCCAGTAGTATCAATCCGGAGACTCAGGAGCAGTACTTC
TRBD2 TRBJ2-7 TRBV7-7 NA CASSLEGGGAVAYEQYF TGTGCCAGCAGCTTAGAGGGCGGGGGGGCCGTGGCGTACGAGCAGTACTTC
TRBD1 TRBJ1-1 TRBV27 NA CASSFTGGTEAFF TGTGCCAGCAGTTTTACAGGGGGCACTGAAGCTTTCTTT
NA TRBJ2-1 TRBV5-6 NA CASSFRDKRGNEQFF TGTGCCAGCAGCTTCCGGGACAAAAGGGGCAATGAGCAGTTCTTC
TRBD2 TRBJ2-1 TRBV11-2 NA CASSDQAGAYNEQFF TGTGCCAGCAGCGACCAAGCGGGAGCTTACAATGAGCAGTTCTTC
TRBD1 TRBJ2-3 TRBV5-3 NA CARSETGGEADTQYF TGTGCCAGAAGCGAGACAGGGGGGGAGGCAGATACGCAGTATTTT
NA TRBJ2-5 TRBV27 NA CASSLTGHYRETQYF TGTGCCAGCAGTCTAACGGGACATTATAGAGAGACCCAGTACTTC
NA TRBJ2-7 TRBV7-9 NA CSSSSGTEQYF TGTTCCAGCAGCTCCGGGACAGAGCAGTACTTC
NA TRBJ1-1 TRBV7-3 NA CASSLQGARNTEAFF TGTGCCAGCAGCTTACAGGGCGCAAGGAACACTGAAGCTTTCTTT
TRBD2 TRBJ2-3 TRBV28 NA CASSGTSGGLYTQYF TGTGCCAGCAGTGGGACTAGCGGGGGTTTATATACGCAGTATTTT
TRBD2 TRBJ2-1 TRBV2 NA CASSETGGASINEQFF TGTGCCAGCAGTGAAACCGGGGGGGCTTCCATCAATGAGCAGTTCTTC
TRBD2 TRBJ2-2 TRBV10-3 NA CAIRLESAGGGGELFF TGTGCCATCAGACTGGAATCGGCGGGGGGGGGCGGGGAGCTGTTTTTT
TRBD1 TRBJ2-5 TRBV5-1 NA CASSPPATGGKETQYF TGCGCCAGCAGCCCCCCGGCTACAGGGGGTAAGGAGACCCAGTACTTC
NA TRBJ1-1 TRBV4-1 NA CASSQVGTREAFF TGCGCCAGCAGCCAAGTAGGGACACGTGAAGCTTTCTTT
NA TRBJ1-6 TRBV27 NA CASGSRGLESPLHF TGTGCCAGCGGTTCCCGGGGACTTGAATCACCCCTCCACTTT
TRBD1 TRBJ2-5 TRBV28 NA CASSPWTGGADSETQYF TGTGCCAGCAGTCCGTGGACAGGGGGCGCGGATTCAGAGACCCAGTACTTC
TRBD2 TRBJ2-1 TRBV7-9 NA CASSPTSGPYNEQFF TGTGCCAGCAGCCCCACTAGCGGACCCTACAATGAGCAGTTCTTC
NA TRBJ2-3 TRBV18 NA CASSPNQASTDTQYF TGTGCCAGCTCACCAAACCAGGCCTCCACAGATACGCAGTATTTT
NA TRBJ1-2 TRBV6-4 NA CASSDSNSGIVGYTF TGTGCCAGCAGTGACTCAAACAGCGGGATCGTTGGCTACACCTTC
TRBD1 TRBJ2-7 TRBV2 NA CASTWDRYEQYF TGTGCCAGCACCTGGGACAGATACGAGCAGTACTTC
TRBD2 TRBJ2-5 TRBV6-5 NA CASSYSSSGETQYF TGTGCCAGCAGTTACTCGTCTAGCGGGGAGACCCAGTACTTC
TRBD2 TRBJ2-1 TRBV14 NA CASSQLSGGTYNEQFF TGTGCCAGCAGCCAACTCAGCGGGGGGACATACAATGAGCAGTTCTTC
NA TRBJ2-1 TRBV11-2 NA CASSPTLSSYNEQFF TGTGCCAGCAGTCCGACTTTGAGCTCCTACAATGAGCAGTTCTTC
TRBD1 TRBJ2-7 TRBV5-1 NA CARSKGSQGGQGACEQYF TGCGCCAGGTCTAAGGGGTCCCAAGGAGGACAGGGGGCATGCGAGCAGTACTTC
TRBD2 TRBJ2-1 TRBV19 NA CASSFFGGGSNEQFF TGTGCCAGTAGTTTTTTCGGCGGGGGTAGCAATGAGCAGTTCTTC
NA TRBJ2-7 TRBV4-1 NA CASSHLGGASYEQYF TGCGCCAGCAGCCATTTAGGGGGGGCCTCCTACGAGCAGTACTTC
NA TRBJ2-1 TRBV4-1 NA CASSQGTVPRNEQFF TGCGCCAGCAGCCAAGGGACAGTCCCCCGCAATGAGCAGTTCTTC
TRBD2 TRBJ2-3 TRBV7-2 NA CASSYDGGALRAQYF TGTGCCAGCAGCTACGACGGGGGGGCCCTTAGGGCGCAGTATTTT
NA TRBJ2-2 TRBV5-4 NA CASSSERVVNTGELFF TGTGCCAGCAGCTCTGAGAGGGTTGTGAACACCGGGGAGCTGTTTTTT
TRBD1 TRBJ2-5 TRBV2 NA CASSSGQSQETQYF TGTGCCAGCAGTTCGGGACAGTCCCAAGAGACCCAGTACTTC
TRBD1 TRBJ1-1 TRBV5-1 NA CASSFRTGNTEAFF TGCGCCAGCAGCTTCCGGACAGGGAACACTGAAGCTTTCTTT
TRBD1 TRBJ2-1 TRBV7-3 NA CASSLTGQGEDEQFF TGTGCCAGCAGCTTAACGGGACAGGGCGAGGATGAGCAGTTCTTC
TRBD1 TRBJ1-6 TRBV5-1 NA CASSLRRGQSYNSPLRF TGCGCCAGCAGCCTGCGGAGGGGGCAGAGCTATAATTCACCCCTCCGCTTT
NA TRBJ2-2 TRBV29-1 NA CSVGGQGGDTGELFF TGCAGCGTTGGTGGACAGGGAGGGGACACCGGGGAGCTGTTTTTT
TRBD2 TRBJ2-3 TRBV6-5 NA CASSRAGGGADTQYF TGTGCCAGCAGTCGAGCGGGGGGCGGTGCAGATACGCAGTATTTT
NA TRBJ1-1 TRBV7-6 NA CASTPWGRDTEAFF TGTGCCAGTACACCTTGGGGCAGGGACACTGAAGCTTTCTTT
NA TRBJ2-7 TRBV5-5 few CASSSPGREYEQYF TGTGCCAGCAGCTCCCCCGGACGGGAGTACGAGCAGTACTTC
TRBD1 TRBJ1-2 TRBV18 NA CASSLGTGTGGYTF TGTGCCAGCTCACTTGGGACAGGGACGGGAGGCTACACCTTC
NA TRBJ1-6 TRBV30 NA CAWTLQGGSPLHF TGTGCCTGGACCCTCCAGGGAGGTTCACCCCTCCACTTT
TRBD1 TRBJ2-3 TRBV5-8 NA CAMPGQWGDTQYF TGTGCCATGCCGGGACAGTGGGGGGATACGCAGTATTTT
TRBD1 TRBJ1-4 TRBV29-1 NA CSVIPLTGTGKEEKLFF TGCAGCGTTATACCTCTCACCGGGACAGGGAAGGAAGAAAAACTGTTTTTT
TRBD2 TRBJ2-3 TRBV7-8 few CASSLVAGGTDTQYF TGTGCCAGCAGCTTAGTAGCGGGGGGGACAGATACGCAGTATTTT
NA TRBJ1-5 TRBV7-9 once CASSSAGYSNQPQHF TGTGCCAGCAGCTCGGCGGGCTATAGCAATCAGCCCCAGCATTTT
NA TRBJ2-3 TRBV7-2 NA CASSPRSGTQYF TGTGCCAGCAGCCCCCGATCCGGTACGCAGTATTTT
TRBD2 TRBJ2-5 TRBV7-6 NA CASSHRLAGGLETQYF TGTGCCAGCAGCCATAGACTAGCGGGGGGGTTGGAGACCCAGTACTTC
TRBD1 TRBJ1-6 TRBV19 NA CASSTGTGRNSPLHF TGTGCCAGTAGTACCGGGACAGGTCGGAATTCACCCCTCCACTTT
NA TRBJ2-5 TRBV5-1 NA CASGDGETQYF TGCGCCAGCGGCGACGGGGAGACCCAGTACTTC
NA TRBJ1-1 TRBV6-5 NA CASAAGVNTEAFF TGTGCCAGCGCCGCCGGGGTGAACACTGAAGCTTTCTTT
TRBD1 TRBJ1-6 TRBV2 NA CASSGPGTGESPLHF TGTGCCAGCAGTGGTCCCGGGACAGGGGAATCGCCCCTCCACTTT
TRBD2 TRBJ2-7 TRBV7-2 NA CASSQGLAFSYEQYF TGTGCCAGCAGCCAGGGACTAGCGTTTTCCTACGAGCAGTACTTC
TRBD2 TRBJ2-1 TRBV5-4 NA CASSLAGGGIDEQFF TGTGCCAGCAGCTTGGCCGGGGGGGGAATTGATGAGCAGTTCTTC
TRBD1 TRBJ2-4 TRBV19 NA CASSIGLGQEKNIQYF TGTGCCAGTAGTATAGGACTGGGACAGGAGAAAAACATTCAGTACTTC
NA TRBJ2-1 TRBV7-6 NA CASIGVANEQFF TGTGCCAGCATAGGGGTAGCAAATGAGCAGTTCTTC
NA TRBJ1-5 TRBV7-3 NA CASSLSPGLLGQPQHF TGTGCCAGCAGCTTAAGTCCAGGGCTGCTGGGTCAGCCCCAGCATTTT
NA TRBJ1-6 TRBV5-4 NA CASSPGQYNSPLHF TGTGCCAGCAGCCCAGGACAGTATAATTCACCCCTCCACTTT